Sequencing of this T cell receptor beta chain was carried out in a study of Tregs in tolerant kidney transplant recipients. Whole-study context: Related graft donors supplied nonmyeloablative bone marrow transplants, and mixed chimerism was transient.

TCRdb's copy holds only in-frame clones and misses some; the assay was immunoSEQ multiplex PCR. The repertoire table contains about 52,000 clones. Unstimulated Tregs (CD4+CD25+CD127-) and CD4+CD25- non-Tregs were sorted from PBMCs. Trimming cost V 2 bases and J 4 bases, with 10 bases left between them. Germline-derived CDR1 and CDR2 are MNHNS and SASEGT. The CDR3 consists of 14 residues. Of note for this clone: Its matching antigen is unknown. The read finishes 3 residues shy of the CDR3 end, and the germline J gene is used to complete it.

Overall study results and limits: Tregs expanded with activated donor B cells seemed most donor-specific. The small number of patients limits these findings pending further validation.

Sequenced material: CD4+ T cells from blood, taken before the transplant. The receptor was derived from a human donor who received a combined kidney and bone marrow transplant. The rearrangement joins TRBV6-1 to TRBJ2-3, with D tentatively TRBD1 (5 bases). CDR3 protein: CASSEFRAADTQYF. The part of the CDR3 DNA that was read is TGTGCCAGCAGTGAATTCAGGGCAGCAGATACG.